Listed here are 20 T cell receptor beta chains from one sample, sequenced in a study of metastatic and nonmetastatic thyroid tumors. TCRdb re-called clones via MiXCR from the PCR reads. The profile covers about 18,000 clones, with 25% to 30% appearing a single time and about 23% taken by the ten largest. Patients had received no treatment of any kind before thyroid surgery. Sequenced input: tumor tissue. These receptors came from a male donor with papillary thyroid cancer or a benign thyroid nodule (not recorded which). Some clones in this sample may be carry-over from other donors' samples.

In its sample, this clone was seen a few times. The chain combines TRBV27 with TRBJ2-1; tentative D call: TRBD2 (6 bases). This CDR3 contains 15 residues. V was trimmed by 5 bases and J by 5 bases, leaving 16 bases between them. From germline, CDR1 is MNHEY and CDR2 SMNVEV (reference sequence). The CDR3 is CASSTWEDRNNEQFF. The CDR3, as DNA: TGTGCCAGCAGTACATGGGAGGACCGAAACAATGAGCAGTTCTTC.

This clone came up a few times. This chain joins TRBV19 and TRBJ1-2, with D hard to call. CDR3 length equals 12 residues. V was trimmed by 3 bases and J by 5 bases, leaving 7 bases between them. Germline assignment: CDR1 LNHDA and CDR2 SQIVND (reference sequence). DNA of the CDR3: TGTGCCAGTAGTATCATCGGGTATGGCTACACCTTC. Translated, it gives CASSIIGYGYTF.

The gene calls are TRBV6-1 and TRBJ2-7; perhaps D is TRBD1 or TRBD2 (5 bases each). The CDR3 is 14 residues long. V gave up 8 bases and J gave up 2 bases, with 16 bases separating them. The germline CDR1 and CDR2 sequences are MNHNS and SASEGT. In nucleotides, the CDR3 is TGTGCCAGCCACGTCGAGAGGGGACCCTACGAGCAGTACTTC. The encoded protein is CASHVERGPYEQYF.

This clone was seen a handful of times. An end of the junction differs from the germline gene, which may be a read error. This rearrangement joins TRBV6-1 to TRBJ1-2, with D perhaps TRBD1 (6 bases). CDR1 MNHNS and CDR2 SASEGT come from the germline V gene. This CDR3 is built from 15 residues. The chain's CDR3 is CVSTHAGGPNYGYTF. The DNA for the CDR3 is TGTGTCAGCACCCACGCGGGGGGGCCTAACTATGGCTACACCTTC.

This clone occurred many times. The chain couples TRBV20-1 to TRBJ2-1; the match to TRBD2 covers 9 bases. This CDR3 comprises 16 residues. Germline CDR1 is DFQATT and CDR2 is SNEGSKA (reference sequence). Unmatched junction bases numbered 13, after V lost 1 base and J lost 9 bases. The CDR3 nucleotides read TGCAGTGCTAGAGCCGCTGGGGTAGCGGGAGATGGTGAGCAGTTCTTC. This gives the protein CSARAAGVAGDGEQFF.

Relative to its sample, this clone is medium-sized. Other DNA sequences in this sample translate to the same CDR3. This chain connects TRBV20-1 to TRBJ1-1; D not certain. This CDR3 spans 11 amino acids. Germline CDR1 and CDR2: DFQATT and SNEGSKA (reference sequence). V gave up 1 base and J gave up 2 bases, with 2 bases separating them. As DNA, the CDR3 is TGCAGTGCTAGAGTTAACACTGAAGCTTTCTTT. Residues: CSARVNTEAFF.

CDR3 sequence: CAWTSGTGDDEQYF. In nucleotides, the CDR3 is TGTGCCTGGACCTCCGGGACAGGGGACGACGAGCAGTACTTC. The chain combines TRBV30 with TRBJ2-7, with TRBD1 matching over 10 bases. V trimming: 4 bases; J trimming: 5 bases; junction bases outside the gene matches: 8. The germline CDR1 and CDR2 sequences are GTSNPN and SVGIG (reference sequence). This CDR3 is 14 amino acids long.

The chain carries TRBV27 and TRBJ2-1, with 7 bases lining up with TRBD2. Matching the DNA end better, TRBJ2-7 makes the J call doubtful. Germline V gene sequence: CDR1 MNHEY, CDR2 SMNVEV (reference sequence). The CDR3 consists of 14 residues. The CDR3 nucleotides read TGTGCCAGCAGCCCGGGGACTAAAAACAATGAGCAGTACTTC. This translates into CASSPGTKNNEQYF.

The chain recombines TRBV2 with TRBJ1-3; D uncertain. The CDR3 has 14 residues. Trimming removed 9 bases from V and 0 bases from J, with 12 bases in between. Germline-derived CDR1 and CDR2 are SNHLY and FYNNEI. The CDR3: CARNRGDSGNTIYF. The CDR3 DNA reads TGTGCCAGAAATCGTGGGGACTCTGGAAACACCATATATTTT.

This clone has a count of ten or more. CDR3 in amino acids: CATSRGSGRTGQPQHF. Here the CDR3 DNA reads TGTGCCACCAGCAGAGGGTCCGGAAGGACGGGGCAGCCCCAGCATTTT. The chain combines TRBV15 with TRBJ1-5, with D hard to call. The CDR3 consists of 16 residues. Germline CDR1 LNHNV, CDR2 YYDKDF (reference sequence). Trimming cost V 1 base and J 7 bases, with 17 bases left between them.

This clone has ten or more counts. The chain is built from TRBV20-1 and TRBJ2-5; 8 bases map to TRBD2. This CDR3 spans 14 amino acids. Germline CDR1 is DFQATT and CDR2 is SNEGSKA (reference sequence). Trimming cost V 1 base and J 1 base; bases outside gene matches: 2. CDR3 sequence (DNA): TGCAGTGCTAGAGCGGGAGGGGGCCAAGAGACCCAGTACTTC. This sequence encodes CSARAGGGQETQYF.

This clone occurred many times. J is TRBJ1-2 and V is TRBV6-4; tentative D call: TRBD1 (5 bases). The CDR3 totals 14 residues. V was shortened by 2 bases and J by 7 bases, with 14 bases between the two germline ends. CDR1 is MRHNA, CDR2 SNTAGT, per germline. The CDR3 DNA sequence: TGTGCCAGCAGTGACGTGTGGGGGAAGGGTGGCTACACCTTC. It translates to CASSDVWGKGGYTF.

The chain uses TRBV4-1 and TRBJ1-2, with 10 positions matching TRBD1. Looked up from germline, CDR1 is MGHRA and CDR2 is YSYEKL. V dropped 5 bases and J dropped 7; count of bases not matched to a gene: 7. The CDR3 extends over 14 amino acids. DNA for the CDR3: TGCGCCAGCAGCAATGACAGGGGGCGGGGTGGCTACACCTTC. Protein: CASSNDRGRGGYTF.

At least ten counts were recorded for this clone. The CDR3 DNA reads as TGTGCCAGCAGCTTGTTTGCGGGGAGCTCCTACAATGAGCAGTTCTTC. Protein: CASSLFAGSSYNEQFF. The chain combines TRBV5-5 with TRBJ2-1; D is perhaps TRBD2 (6 bases). Germline loops: CDR1 SGHKS, CDR2 YYEKEE (reference sequence). The CDR3 is made up of 16 amino acids. V shed 1 base and J shed 0 bases, with 11 bases lying between them.

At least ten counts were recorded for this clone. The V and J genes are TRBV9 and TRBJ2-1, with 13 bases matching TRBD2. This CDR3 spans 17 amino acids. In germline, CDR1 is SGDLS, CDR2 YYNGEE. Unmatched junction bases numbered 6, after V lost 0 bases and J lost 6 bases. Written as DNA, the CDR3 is TGTGCCAGCAGCGTAGGGACTAGCGGGAGTTTTTCCAATGAGCAGTTCTTC. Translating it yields CASSVGTSGSFSNEQFF. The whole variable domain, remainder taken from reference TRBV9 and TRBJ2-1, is DSGVTQTPKHLITATGQRVTLRCSPRSGDLSVYWYQQSLDQGLQFLIQYYNGEERAKGNILERFSAQQFPDLHSELNLSSLELGDSALYFCASSVGTSGSFSNEQFFGPGTRLTVL.

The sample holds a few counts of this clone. The chain's CDR3 is CASSPGNQPQHF. The CDR3 DNA reads as TGTGCCAGCTCACCGGGAAATCAGCCCCAGCATTTT. The chain links TRBV18 to TRBJ1-5; D is undetermined. CDR1 KGHSH and CDR2 LQKENI come from the germline V gene. The CDR3 loop spans 12 amino acids. Trimming removed 3 bases from V and 4 bases from J, with 4 bases in between.

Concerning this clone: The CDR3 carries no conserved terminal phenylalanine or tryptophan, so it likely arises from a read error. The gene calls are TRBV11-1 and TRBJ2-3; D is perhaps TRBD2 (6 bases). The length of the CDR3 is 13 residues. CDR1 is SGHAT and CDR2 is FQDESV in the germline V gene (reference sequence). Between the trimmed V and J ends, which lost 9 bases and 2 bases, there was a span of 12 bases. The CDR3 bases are TGTGCCAGGAGCCCGGGGGTCACAGATACGCAGTATTAT. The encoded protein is CARSPGVTDTQYY.

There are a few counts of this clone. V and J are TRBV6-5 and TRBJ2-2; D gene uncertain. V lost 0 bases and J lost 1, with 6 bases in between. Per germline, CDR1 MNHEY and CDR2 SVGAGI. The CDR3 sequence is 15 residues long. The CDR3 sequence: CASSYSDLNTGELFF. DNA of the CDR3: TGTGCCAGCAGTTACTCGGACCTGAACACCGGGGAGCTGTTTTTT.

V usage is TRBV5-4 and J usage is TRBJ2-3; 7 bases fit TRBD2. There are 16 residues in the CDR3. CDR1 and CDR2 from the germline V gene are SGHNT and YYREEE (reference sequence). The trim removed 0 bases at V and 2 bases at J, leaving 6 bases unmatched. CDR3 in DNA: TGTGCCAGCAGCTTGGTAGCGGGTCTCGCCACAGATACGCAGTATTTT. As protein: CASSLVAGLATDTQYF. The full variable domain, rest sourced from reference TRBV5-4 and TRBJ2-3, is ETGVTQSPTHLIKTRGQQVTLRCSSQSGHNTVSWYQQALGQGPQFIFQYYREEENGRGNFPPRFSGLQFPNYSSELNVNALELDDSALYLCASSLVAGLATDTQYFGPGTRLTVL.

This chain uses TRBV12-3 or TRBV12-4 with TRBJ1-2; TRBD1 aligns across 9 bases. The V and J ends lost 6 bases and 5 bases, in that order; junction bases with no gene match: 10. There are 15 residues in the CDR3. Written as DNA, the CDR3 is TGTGCCAGCAGCCTTGAACAGGGGGCGGGTTATGGCTACACCTTC. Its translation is CASSLEQGAGYGYTF.